This TCR beta chain emerged from a study of PD-1 blockade in classical Hodgkin lymphoma. Notes on the study in general: Patients excluded were those beginning nivolumab under 1 year after ASCT.

Sequencing was performed with immunoSEQ multiplex PCR; in TCRdb, only in-frame clones are kept and a portion is missing. The sample has about 22,000 clones, roughly 80% seen once; the top ten hold roughly 8.6%. There are 14 residues in the CDR3. Trimming pared 6 bases from V and 11 bases from J, leaving 22 bases between. Germline assignment: CDR1 MDHEN and CDR2 SYDVKM. In every patient, relapse followed autologous stem cell transplantation, while exposure to brentuximab vedotin differed. Concerning this clone: The antigen remains undetermined.

The starting material was peripheral blood mononuclear cells (PBMCs), obtained before the second cycle of nivolumab. The receptor was isolated from a human donor with classical Hodgkin lymphoma. The chain has TRBV28 and TRBJ1-1; weak D call: TRBD1 (6 bases). In nucleotides, the CDR3 is TGTGCCAGCAGCTTCCGGAGGGGGGGATTGTATGCTTTCTTT. It specifies CASSFRRGGLYAFF.